This T cell receptor beta chain comes out of a study of cytomegalovirus exposure and HLA in healthy donors. The donors (healthy individuals) were bone marrow donors. Both 60 Vbeta primers and 13 Jbeta primers went into the PCR. The method was immunoSEQ multiplex PCR; TCRdb's version includes in-frame clones alone and lacks a portion of them. The table shows more than 80,000 clones, with roughly 80% occurring only once. This clone came up once. What was sequenced was PBMCs. The sequence derives from a man in his forties in good health and CMV-seronegative.

In nucleotides, the CDR3 is TGTGCCAGTAGGCCGGGACTAGCGACAGATACGCAGTATTTT. Its protein product is CASRPGLATDTQYF. The rearrangement uses TRBV19 and TRBJ2-3; TRBD2 matches at 10 bases. CDR1 LNHDA and CDR2 SQIVND come from the germline V gene (reference sequence). V lost 6 bases and J lost 3; bases outside the gene matches: 3. The CDR3 is 14 residues long.